Described below is a single T cell receptor beta chain sequence and its context. The CDR3 consists of 16 residues. Trimming shortened V by 5 bases and J by 8 bases, and 19 bases separated the two germline ends. CDR1 and CDR2 from the germline V gene are LNHDA and SQIVND (reference sequence). Sequencing used immunoSEQ multiplex PCR; TCRdb keeps in-frame clones, though not all of them. The sample consists of 200,000 to 250,000 clones, about nine tenths of them appearing once. This sample was taken from a study of blood T cell repertoires in COVID-19. Sequenced sample: PBMCs or T cells enriched from blood (not recorded which). The sequence was obtained from a woman aged 25 to 39 who had recovered from COVID-19. J is TRBJ1-6 and V is TRBV19; D may be TRBD1 (5 bases). The CDR3 region has the DNA TGTGCCAGTAGTCTAATGTCGGTCATCAGGGATTCACCCCTCCACTTT. This encodes CASSLMSVIRDSPLHF.